This T cell receptor (beta chain) was sequenced in a study of blood T cells in healthy people across ages. Across the whole study: Capturing about one barcoded beta molecule per two T cells was achieved by template switching. Study results and limitations: Aged donors had fewer naive CD4+ cells and lower diversity than long-lived donors. TCR beta diversity tracked closely with naive T cell percentage.

This clonotype was recorded a few times. Its antigen is unknown. A J-beta primer mix and a sample-barcoded 5' primer were used in a second PCR of roughly 6 to 12 cycles. TCRdb used MiXCR to reprocess the 5' RACE reads, holding one entry per CDR3 protein. The repertoire holds approximately 600,000 distinct CDR3 sequences, with around three fifths as singletons. Germline values: CDR1 SGHRS, CDR2 YFSETQ. There are 18 residues in the CDR3. The V end was cut by 0 bases, the J end by 4 bases, with 20 bases between. Drawing of peripheral blood yielded 7.5 to 10 milliliters from each donor. The chain links TRBV5-1 to TRBJ2-1, with D perhaps TRBD2 (5 bases). Sequenced: blood. The clonotype comes from a man in his 60s in good health. In DNA, the CDR3 is TGCGCCAGCAGCTTGGTTGGTGGAGGAGGAGATTCGTACAATGAGCAGTTCTTC. Translating it yields CASSLVGGGGDSYNEQFF.